A selection of T cell receptor beta chains follows, all from one sample in a study of OX40 agonist ivuxolimab in advanced cancers. Measured with immunoSEQ multiplex PCR; TCRdb has only the in-frame clones, and not every one. The sample has about 41,000 clones, about 89% seen once; the top ten hold approximately 3.7%. The sample here was CD4+ or CD8+ T cells sorted from blood, taken in a trial of the OX40 agonist ivuxolimab. The receptors were gathered from an adult with an advanced solid tumor such as melanoma, head and neck, liver or kidney cancer. Both conserved end residues are part of each CDR3. A D gene is named only where the DNA matches it firmly. Where a row states a size, it is once, few, many or the class of an expanded clone; other rows omit it.

CDR3nt: TGTGCCAGCTCATCACAGGGACAGGTTGAGCAGTTCTTC
CDR3aa: CASSSQGQVEQFF
v_gene: TRBV18
d_gene: TRBD1
abundance: .
j_gene: TRBJ2-1

CDR3nt: TGTGCCAGCAGCGGGACGGGCACTGAAGCTTTCTTT
CDR3aa: CASSGTGTEAFF
v_gene: TRBV7-6
d_gene: .
abundance: .
j_gene: TRBJ1-1

CDR3nt: TGTGCCAGCAGTTTACCCGGCGGGACAGGCGGAGTCGATGAGCAGTTCTTC
CDR3aa: CASSLPGGTGGVDEQFF
v_gene: TRBV28
d_gene: TRBD1
abundance: .
j_gene: TRBJ2-1

CDR3nt: TGTGCCAGCAGGGGAGGTGGAATGTACGAGCAGTACTTC
CDR3aa: CASRGGGMYEQYF
v_gene: TRBV2
d_gene: .
abundance: .
j_gene: TRBJ2-7

CDR3nt: TGTGCCAGCAGTTACGCGACAGCCTACGAGCAGTACTTC
CDR3aa: CASSYATAYEQYF
v_gene: TRBV6-5
d_gene: .
abundance: few
j_gene: TRBJ2-7

CDR3nt: TGTGCCAGCTCGATCGGGCCAGATACGCAGTATTTT
CDR3aa: CASSIGPDTQYF
v_gene: TRBV27
d_gene: .
abundance: .
j_gene: TRBJ2-3

CDR3nt: TGTGCCTGGGTGCGGGGGGCCTACGAGCAGTACTTC
CDR3aa: CAWVRGAYEQYF
v_gene: TRBV30
d_gene: TRBD2
abundance: few
j_gene: TRBJ2-7

CDR3nt: TGTGCCAGCAGTGACACTAGCGGGAGCCTCCTCGGGCAGTTCTTC
CDR3aa: CASSDTSGSLLGQFF
v_gene: TRBV25-1
d_gene: TRBD2
abundance: .
j_gene: TRBJ2-1

CDR3nt: TGTGCCAGCAGTGAGCTGGGGGTCATCCTCGTCAATGAGCAGTTCTTC
CDR3aa: CASSELGVILVNEQFF
v_gene: TRBV6-1
d_gene: .
abundance: .
j_gene: TRBJ2-1

CDR3nt: TGTGCCAGCAGCTTAGGTAATAGCGGGAGTGTCGACGAGCAGTACTTC
CDR3aa: CASSLGNSGSVDEQYF
v_gene: TRBV7-3
d_gene: TRBD2
abundance: .
j_gene: TRBJ2-7

CDR3nt: TGTGCCAGCAGTTACCGGGAGACCCAGTACTTC
CDR3aa: CASSYRETQYF
v_gene: TRBV6-6
d_gene: .
abundance: .
j_gene: TRBJ2-5

CDR3nt: TGTGCCAGCAGCCCCCCCGGGATCCAGGGGAACACTGAAGCTTTCTTT
CDR3aa: CASSPPGIQGNTEAFF
v_gene: TRBV9
d_gene: .
abundance: .
j_gene: TRBJ1-1

CDR3nt: TGTGCCAGCAGCCTCCCCCGCAGGGGGCTTGGGGATACGCAGTATTTT
CDR3aa: CASSLPRRGLGDTQYF
v_gene: TRBV7-8
d_gene: TRBD1
abundance: once
j_gene: TRBJ2-3

CDR3nt: TGTGCCAGCTCACCGGGACCGATCAATCAGCCCCAGCATTTT
CDR3aa: CASSPGPINQPQHF
v_gene: TRBV18
d_gene: .
abundance: .
j_gene: TRBJ1-5

CDR3nt: TGTGCCAGCAGCAGGGAGAATAGCGGGAGTAACGCTTACGAGCAGTACTTC
CDR3aa: CASSRENSGSNAYEQYF
v_gene: TRBV5-8
d_gene: TRBD2
abundance: .
j_gene: TRBJ2-7

CDR3nt: TGTGCCAGCAGTTTTCCTCCGAGGACAAGCGAGCAGTACTTC
CDR3aa: CASSFPPRTSEQYF
v_gene: TRBV28
d_gene: .
abundance: .
j_gene: TRBJ2-7

CDR3nt: TGTGCCATCAGTGAAGGGGACGTCACCTATGGCTACACCTTC
CDR3aa: CAISEGDVTYGYTF
v_gene: TRBV10-3
d_gene: .
abundance: once
j_gene: TRBJ1-2

CDR3nt: TGTGCCAGCAGTTACGCCGGGACAGGCTATGGCTACACCTTC
CDR3aa: CASSYAGTGYGYTF
v_gene: TRBV6-5
d_gene: TRBD1
abundance: .
j_gene: TRBJ1-2

CDR3nt: TGTGCCAGCAGCTCCCGGATTCAAGAGACCCAGTACTTC
CDR3aa: CASSSRIQETQYF
v_gene: TRBV7-8
d_gene: .
abundance: .
j_gene: TRBJ2-5

CDR3nt: TGTGCCAGCACCCCGGGACTAGCGGGATCAGATACGCAGTATTTT
CDR3aa: CASTPGLAGSDTQYF
v_gene: TRBV7-9
d_gene: TRBD2
abundance: .
j_gene: TRBJ2-3

CDR3nt: TGTGCCAGCCGACAAGGACAGGGTGGGGGCTATGGCTACACCTTC
CDR3aa: CASRQGQGGGYGYTF
v_gene: TRBV27
d_gene: TRBD1
abundance: few
j_gene: TRBJ1-2

CDR3nt: TGTGCCAGCAGGTACGAGCAGTACTTC
CDR3aa: CASRYEQYF
v_gene: TRBV6-1
d_gene: .
abundance: .
j_gene: TRBJ2-7

CDR3nt: TGTGCCAGCAGCACGACAGGGGAAATTGAAAAACTGTTTTTT
CDR3aa: CASSTTGEIEKLFF
v_gene: TRBV5-6
d_gene: TRBD1
abundance: .
j_gene: TRBJ1-4

CDR3nt: TGTGCCAGCAGTTACGGCGGGAGGATCTACGAGCAGTACTTC
CDR3aa: CASSYGGRIYEQYF
v_gene: TRBV6-5
d_gene: TRBD2
abundance: .
j_gene: TRBJ2-7

CDR3nt: TGTGCCAGCAGTGAGGCCGGACCCTCCTACAATGAGCAGTTCTTC
CDR3aa: CASSEAGPSYNEQFF
v_gene: TRBV28
d_gene: .
abundance: .
j_gene: TRBJ2-1

CDR3nt: TGTGCCAGCAGTCAGACAGACCATAGCAATCAGCCCCAGCATTTT
CDR3aa: CASSQTDHSNQPQHF
v_gene: TRBV28
d_gene: .
abundance: .
j_gene: TRBJ1-5

CDR3nt: TGTGCCAGCAGTGCCAGGGGGACTCACTATGGCTACACCTTC
CDR3aa: CASSARGTHYGYTF
v_gene: TRBV27
d_gene: TRBD1
abundance: few
j_gene: TRBJ1-2

CDR3nt: TGTGCCAGCAGCTTGTCAGGCGGGGCAGATACGCAGTATTTT
CDR3aa: CASSLSGGADTQYF
v_gene: TRBV11-3
d_gene: .
abundance: few
j_gene: TRBJ2-3

CDR3nt: TGCGCCAGCAGCCCAGGCACCGCCCGCCCCCAAGAGACCCAGTACTTC
CDR3aa: CASSPGTARPQETQYF
v_gene: TRBV10-1
d_gene: .
abundance: .
j_gene: TRBJ2-5

CDR3nt: TGTGCCAGTAGCAAGTATGACCCCGGGGAGCTGTTTTTT
CDR3aa: CASSKYDPGELFF
v_gene: TRBV19
d_gene: .
abundance: .
j_gene: TRBJ2-2

CDR3nt: TGTGCCCATTCCCAGGGCAAGGAGACCCAGTACTTC
CDR3aa: CAHSQGKETQYF
v_gene: TRBV30
d_gene: .
abundance: .
j_gene: TRBJ2-5

CDR3nt: TGTGCCAGCACACCCTTATCTAGCGGGAGGAATGAGCAGTTCTTC
CDR3aa: CASTPLSSGRNEQFF
v_gene: TRBV7-9
d_gene: TRBD2
abundance: .
j_gene: TRBJ2-1

CDR3nt: TGTGCCAGTAACCGACAGGGGGCCAGGGAGCCCCAGCATTTT
CDR3aa: CASNRQGAREPQHF
v_gene: TRBV19
d_gene: TRBD1
abundance: few
j_gene: TRBJ1-5

CDR3nt: TGTGCCAGCAGCCAAGAACGGCCCGGTGGCTACACCTTC
CDR3aa: CASSQERPGGYTF
v_gene: TRBV14
d_gene: .
abundance: .
j_gene: TRBJ1-2

CDR3nt: TGTGCCAGCAGCCAAGAAAGTCGGGGCACCGGGGAGCTGTTTTTT
CDR3aa: CASSQESRGTGELFF
v_gene: TRBV4-2
d_gene: .
abundance: .
j_gene: TRBJ2-2

CDR3nt: TGTGCCAGCAGTCTCAATTTGGGCGAGCAGTACTTC
CDR3aa: CASSLNLGEQYF
v_gene: TRBV7-9
d_gene: .
abundance: .
j_gene: TRBJ2-7

CDR3nt: TGTGCCAGCAGCTTGGAGATCGGGGAGCTGTTTTTT
CDR3aa: CASSLEIGELFF
v_gene: TRBV5-4
d_gene: .
abundance: .
j_gene: TRBJ2-2

CDR3nt: TGTGCCAGTAGTATCCCGCCCCTCAACACTGAAGCTTTCTTT
CDR3aa: CASSIPPLNTEAFF
v_gene: TRBV19
d_gene: .
abundance: .
j_gene: TRBJ1-1

CDR3nt: TGCGCCAGCAGTAGTTCCGGACTAGCGGGGGCCACAGATACGCAGTATTTT
CDR3aa: CASSSSGLAGATDTQYF
v_gene: TRBV10-1
d_gene: TRBD2
abundance: .
j_gene: TRBJ2-3

CDR3nt: TGTGCCAGCACCCCGGGACAGGGGGCATACGAGCAGTACTTC
CDR3aa: CASTPGQGAYEQYF
v_gene: TRBV6-5
d_gene: TRBD1
abundance: .
j_gene: TRBJ2-7

CDR3nt: TGTGCCAGCAGGTTCCTTGACAGGGGGTACGTAAAGAACACTGAAGCTTTCTTT
CDR3aa: CASRFLDRGYVKNTEAFF
v_gene: TRBV5-6
d_gene: TRBD1
abundance: .
j_gene: TRBJ1-1

CDR3nt: TGTGCCACCAGCAGTAATCGCCCGACTAGCGGGAGGGGTAATGAGCAGTTCTTC
CDR3aa: CATSSNRPTSGRGNEQFF
v_gene: TRBV15
d_gene: TRBD2
abundance: .
j_gene: TRBJ2-1

CDR3nt: TGTGCCAGCAGCTTCGCCCCTAGTGGTTCCTACAATGAGCAGTTCTTC
CDR3aa: CASSFAPSGSYNEQFF
v_gene: TRBV7-2
d_gene: .
abundance: .
j_gene: TRBJ2-1

CDR3nt: TGTGCCAGCAGCCAGGACAGTGCGAACACCATATATTTT
CDR3aa: CASSQDSANTIYF
v_gene: TRBV11-3
d_gene: .
abundance: .
j_gene: TRBJ1-3

CDR3nt: TGTGCCAGCAGCCTAGCCCATTACGAGCAGTACTTC
CDR3aa: CASSLAHYEQYF
v_gene: TRBV7-9
d_gene: .
abundance: .
j_gene: TRBJ2-7

CDR3nt: TGTGCCACCTCACCCCTTTCCGGACAGGGTTGGAACGAGCAGTACTTC
CDR3aa: CATSPLSGQGWNEQYF
v_gene: TRBV6-6
d_gene: TRBD1
abundance: .
j_gene: TRBJ2-7

CDR3nt: TGTGCCAGCAGCTTGAAATTCAGGGGTGAAAAACTGTTTTTT
CDR3aa: CASSLKFRGEKLFF
v_gene: TRBV5-4
d_gene: .
abundance: once
j_gene: TRBJ1-4

CDR3nt: TGTGCCAGCAGCCGGGATGTAGCCAAAAACATTCAGTACTTC
CDR3aa: CASSRDVAKNIQYF
v_gene: TRBV5-5
d_gene: .
abundance: .
j_gene: TRBJ2-4

CDR3nt: TGCAGTGCTAGAGTTGGCGCGGGCTACACCTTC
CDR3aa: CSARVGAGYTF
v_gene: TRBV20-1
d_gene: .
abundance: .
j_gene: TRBJ1-2

CDR3nt: TGTGCCAGCAGCCCCGGGCCTTACGAGCAGTACTTC
CDR3aa: CASSPGPYEQYF
v_gene: TRBV6-8
d_gene: .
abundance: .
j_gene: TRBJ2-7

CDR3nt: TGTGCCTGGAGTAGGGGTGGGAGCTCTGGGGCCAACGTCCTGACTTTC
CDR3aa: CAWSRGGSSGANVLTF
v_gene: TRBV30
d_gene: .
abundance: .
j_gene: TRBJ2-6

CDR3nt: TGTGCCAGCAGGAGGGGACAGGGCGGTGACTACACCTTC
CDR3aa: CASRRGQGGDYTF
v_gene: TRBV11-3
d_gene: TRBD1
abundance: once
j_gene: TRBJ1-2

CDR3nt: TGTGCCAGCAGTTTTAGACAACGTAACACTGAAGCTTTCTTT
CDR3aa: CASSFRQRNTEAFF
v_gene: TRBV27
d_gene: .
abundance: .
j_gene: TRBJ1-1

CDR3nt: TGCAGTGCCAGCGACCTCTACGAGCAGTACTTC
CDR3aa: CSASDLYEQYF
v_gene: TRBV20-1
d_gene: .
abundance: .
j_gene: TRBJ2-7

CDR3nt: TGTGCCAGCAGCTTGTTAGGAGCAGAGACCCAGTACTTC
CDR3aa: CASSLLGAETQYF
v_gene: TRBV5-6
d_gene: .
abundance: .
j_gene: TRBJ2-5

CDR3nt: TGTGCCAGTTCATCAGGGGCCCCCACAGCAAGCTATGGCTACACCTTC
CDR3aa: CASSSGAPTASYGYTF
v_gene: TRBV19
d_gene: .
abundance: .
j_gene: TRBJ1-2

CDR3nt: TGTGCCAGCAGGGATCCGGGGATCGGGGAGCTGTTTTTT
CDR3aa: CASRDPGIGELFF
v_gene: TRBV6-5
d_gene: .
abundance: .
j_gene: TRBJ2-2

CDR3nt: TGTGCCAGCAGTGACGGGCTAGCGGGAGTTAACGGGGAGCTGTTTTTT
CDR3aa: CASSDGLAGVNGELFF
v_gene: TRBV6-4
d_gene: TRBD2
abundance: .
j_gene: TRBJ2-2

CDR3nt: TGTGCCAGCCGGGACGGCTGGGAGACCCAGTACTTC
CDR3aa: CASRDGWETQYF
v_gene: TRBV28
d_gene: .
abundance: .
j_gene: TRBJ2-5

CDR3nt: TGTGCCAGCAGCCGTTCCACAGGGAACGGAAACACCATATATTTT
CDR3aa: CASSRSTGNGNTIYF
v_gene: TRBV7-3
d_gene: .
abundance: .
j_gene: TRBJ1-3